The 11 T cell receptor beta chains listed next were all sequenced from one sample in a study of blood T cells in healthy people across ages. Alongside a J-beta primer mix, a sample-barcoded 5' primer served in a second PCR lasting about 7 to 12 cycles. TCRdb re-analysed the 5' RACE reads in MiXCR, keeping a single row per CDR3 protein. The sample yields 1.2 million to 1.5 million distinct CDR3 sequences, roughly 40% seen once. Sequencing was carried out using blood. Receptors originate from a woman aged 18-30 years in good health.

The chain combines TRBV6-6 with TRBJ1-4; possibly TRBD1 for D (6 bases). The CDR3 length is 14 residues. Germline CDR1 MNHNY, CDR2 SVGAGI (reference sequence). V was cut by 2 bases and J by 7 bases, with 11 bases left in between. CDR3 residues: CASSYVQGSEKLFF. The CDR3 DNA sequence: TGTGCCAGCAGTTACGTACAGGGCAGTGAAAAACTGTTTTTT.

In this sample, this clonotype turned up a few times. This chain's CDR3 is CASSQEGAGGSYNEQFF. The CDR3 region has the DNA TGTGCCAGCAGCCAAGAAGGTGCGGGAGGCTCCTACAATGAGCAGTTCTTC. The rearrangement uses TRBV3-1 and TRBJ2-1, with TRBD2 matching over 8 bases. Per germline, CDR1 LGHDT and CDR2 YNNKEL (reference sequence). V was clipped by 0 bases and J by 0 bases; unmatched bases: 4. CDR3 length equals 17 residues.

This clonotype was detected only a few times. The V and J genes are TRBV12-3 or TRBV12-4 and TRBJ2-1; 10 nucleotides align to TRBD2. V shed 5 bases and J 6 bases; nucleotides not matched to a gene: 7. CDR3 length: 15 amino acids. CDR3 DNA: TGTGCCAGCAGTAAAAGCGGGAGGGGCCCCAATGAGCAGTTCTTC. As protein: CASSKSGRGPNEQFF.

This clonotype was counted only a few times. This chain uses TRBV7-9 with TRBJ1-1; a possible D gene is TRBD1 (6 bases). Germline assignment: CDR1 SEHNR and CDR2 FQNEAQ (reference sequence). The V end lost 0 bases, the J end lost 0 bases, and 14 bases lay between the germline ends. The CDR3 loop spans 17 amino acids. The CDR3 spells CASSLALGQRMNTEAFF. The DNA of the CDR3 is TGTGCCAGCAGCTTAGCGCTCGGACAGAGAATGAACACTGAAGCTTTCTTT. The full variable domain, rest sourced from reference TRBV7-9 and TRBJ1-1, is DTGVSQNPRHKITKRGQNVTFRCDPISEHNRLYWYRQTLGQGPEFLTYFQNEAQLEKSRLLSDRFSAERPKGSFSTLEIQRTEQGDSAMYLCASSLALGQRMNTEAFFGQGTRLTVV.

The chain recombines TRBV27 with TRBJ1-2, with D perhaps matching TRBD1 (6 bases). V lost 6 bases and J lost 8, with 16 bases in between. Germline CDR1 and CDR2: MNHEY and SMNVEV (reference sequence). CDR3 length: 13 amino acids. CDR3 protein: CASRGQADRGYTF. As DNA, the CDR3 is TGTGCCAGCAGGGGACAAGCTGATAGGGGCTACACCTTC.

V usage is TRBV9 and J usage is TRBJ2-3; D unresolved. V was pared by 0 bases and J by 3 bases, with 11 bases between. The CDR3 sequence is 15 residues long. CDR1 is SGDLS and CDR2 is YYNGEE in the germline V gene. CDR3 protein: CASSVGGYTTDTQYF. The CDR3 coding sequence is TGTGCCAGCAGCGTAGGGGGTTATACGACAGATACGCAGTATTTT.

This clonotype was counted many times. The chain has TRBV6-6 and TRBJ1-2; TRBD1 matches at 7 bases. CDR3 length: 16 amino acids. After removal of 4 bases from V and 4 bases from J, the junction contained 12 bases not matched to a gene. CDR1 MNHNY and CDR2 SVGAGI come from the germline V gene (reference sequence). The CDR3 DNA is TGTGCCAGCAGTTCCACGGGGAGGGGGCGCGCCTATGGCTACACCTTC. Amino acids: CASSSTGRGRAYGYTF.

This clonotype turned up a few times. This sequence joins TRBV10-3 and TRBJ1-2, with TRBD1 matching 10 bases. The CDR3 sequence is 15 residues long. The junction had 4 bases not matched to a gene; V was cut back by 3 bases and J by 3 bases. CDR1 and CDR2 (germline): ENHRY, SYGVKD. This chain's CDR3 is CAISDGGQGDYGYTF. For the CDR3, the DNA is TGTGCCATCAGTGACGGCGGACAGGGGGACTATGGCTACACCTTC.

The DNA for the CDR3 is TGTGCCAGCAGCTTAGGCGGCCCTAGCGGGGGATCGTACCAAGAGACCCAGTACTTC. Its protein product is CASSLGGPSGGSYQETQYF. The chain combines TRBV11-2 with TRBJ2-5, with 10 bases fitting TRBD2. The CDR3 length is 19 residues. In germline, CDR1 is SGHAT, CDR2 FQNNGV. Losses at the gene ends were 1 base for V and 0 bases for J; bases not matched to a gene: 11.

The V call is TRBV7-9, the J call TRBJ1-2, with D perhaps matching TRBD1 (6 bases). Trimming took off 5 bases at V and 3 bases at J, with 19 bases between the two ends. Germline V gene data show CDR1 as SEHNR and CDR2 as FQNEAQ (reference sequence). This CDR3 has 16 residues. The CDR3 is CASSVSQTGPDYGYTF. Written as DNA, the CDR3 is TGTGCCAGCAGCGTTTCGCAGACAGGCCCCGACTATGGCTACACCTTC.

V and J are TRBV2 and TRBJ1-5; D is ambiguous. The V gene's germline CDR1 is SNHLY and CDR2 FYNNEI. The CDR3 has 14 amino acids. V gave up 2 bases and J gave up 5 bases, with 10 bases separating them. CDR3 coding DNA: TGTGCCAGCAGTGAAAACCCGGGCTATCAGCCCCAGCATTTT. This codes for CASSENPGYQPQHF. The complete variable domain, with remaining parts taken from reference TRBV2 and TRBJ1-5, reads EPEVTQTPSHQVTQMGQEVILRCVPISNHLYFYWYRQILGQKVEFLVSFYNNEISEKSEIFDDQFSVERPDGSNFTLKIRSTKLEDSAMYFCASSENPGYQPQHFGDGTRLSIL.